Following are 11 T cell receptor beta chains from one sample sequenced in a study of T cell responses to AZD1222 COVID-19 vaccine. Clones were read by immunoSEQ multiplex PCR, and TCRdb kept only the in-frame ones, dropping some. This table lists some 150,000 clones. Sequencing was performed on peripheral blood. These receptor sequences come from an adult in good health.

V is TRBV6-2 or TRBV6-3 and J is TRBJ1-2; D is unresolved. Germline V gene lookup returns CDR1 MNHEY and CDR2 SVGEGT. The CDR3 totals 17 residues. V lost 4 bases, J lost 4 bases, and 22 bases lay in between. CDR3 bases: TGTGCCAGCAGTTTATACGGGGAGGGATGGATAGCCTATGGCTACACCTTC. This gives the protein CASSLYGEGWIAYGYTF.

The chain combines TRBV5-4 with TRBJ2-7; D gene ambiguous. Germline CDR1 SGHNT, CDR2 YYREEE (reference sequence). Trimming took off 2 bases at V and 3 bases at J, with 21 bases between the two ends. The CDR3 has 17 amino acids. CDR3: CASSLLQSPEKYYEQYF. The CDR3 DNA reads as TGTGCCAGCAGCTTACTCCAGAGCCCCGAAAAATACTACGAGCAGTACTTC. The variable domain in full, with the rest retrieved from reference TRBV5-4 and TRBJ2-7, is ETGVTQSPTHLIKTRGQQVTLRCSSQSGHNTVSWYQQALGQGPQFIFQYYREEENGRGNFPPRFSGLQFPNYSSELNVNALELDDSALYLCASSLLQSPEKYYEQYFGPGTRLTVT.

This chain connects TRBV7-3 to TRBJ2-5, with D perhaps TRBD2 (6 bases). Between the trimmed V and J ends, which lost 2 bases and 5 bases, there was a span of 12 bases. Germline V lookup: CDR1 SGHTA, CDR2 FQGTGA. The CDR3 length is 14 residues. The CDR3 here is CASSLAGLGETQYF. Written as DNA, the CDR3 is TGTGCCAGCAGCTTAGCGGGGTTAGGGGAGACCCAGTACTTC.

V is TRBV13 and J is TRBJ1-2; D remains unclear. The CDR3 spans 12 residues. Germline CDR1 is PRHDT and CDR2 is FYEKMQ (reference sequence). V lost 2 bases and J lost 3, with 4 bases in between. The CDR3 nucleotides read TGTGCCAGCAGCTTACAGGACTATGGCTACACCTTC. It translates to CASSLQDYGYTF.

This rearrangement joins TRBV5-1 to TRBJ2-2; 8 bases agree with TRBD1. V dropped 5 bases and J dropped 4; count of bases not matched to a gene: 4. The length of the CDR3 is 14 residues. Germline values: CDR1 SGHRS, CDR2 YFSETQ. The CDR3 loop reads CASRQTGGTGELFF. CDR3 coding DNA: TGCGCCAGCAGACAAACAGGGGGCACCGGGGAGCTGTTTTTT.

The gene calls are TRBV6-1 and TRBJ2-7, with D uncertain. Trimming took 3 bases from V and 6 from J, leaving 12 bases between them. The CDR3 spans 13 residues. Germline V gene data show CDR1 as MNHNS and CDR2 as SASEGT. Here the CDR3 DNA reads TGTGCCAGCAGTGATGTGCGGACCCGCGAGCAGTACTTC. Translating gives CASSDVRTREQYF.

V is TRBV15 and J is TRBJ1-1; D remains ambiguous. In germline, CDR1 is LNHNV, CDR2 YYDKDF (reference sequence). Trimming took off 0 bases at V and 1 base at J, with 6 bases between the two ends. The CDR3 sequence is 14 residues long. DNA for the CDR3: TGTGCCACCAGCAGAGATCGGAGGAACACTGAAGCTTTCTTT. This codes for CATSRDRRNTEAFF.

The genes are TRBV6-5 and TRBJ1-1; tentatively, D is TRBD1 (5 bases). Trimming removed 7 bases at V and 6 bases at J, with 18 bases between. This CDR3 comprises 14 residues. Germline lookup yields CDR1 MNHEY and CDR2 SVGAGI. The DNA for the CDR3 is TGTGCCAGCACATTTATATGGGGGGGGTCTGAAGCTTTCTTT. Encoded protein: CASTFIWGGSEAFF.

The CDR3 is CASSLDSRSGANVLTF. The CDR3 nucleotides read TGCGCCAGCAGCTTGGACAGCAGATCTGGGGCCAACGTCCTGACTTTC. The chain carries TRBV5-1 and TRBJ2-6; D is unresolved. CDR1 and CDR2 (germline): SGHRS, YFSETQ. There are 16 residues in the CDR3. V was trimmed by 0 bases and J by 1 base, leaving 8 bases between them.

The DNA for the CDR3 is TGTGCCAGCAGCTCTTACAAGGGGCCCAGCAATCAGCCCCAGCATTTT. Amino acids: CASSSYKGPSNQPQHF. The chain couples TRBV5-6 to TRBJ1-5; TRBD1 is a possible D gene (5 bases). The germline V and J ends were trimmed by 3 bases and 1 base, with 14 bases remaining between them. CDR1 SGHDT and CDR2 YYEEEE come from the germline V gene. The CDR3 is made up of 16 amino acids.

This chain uses TRBV19 with TRBJ1-3; D not certain. Per germline, CDR1 LNHDA and CDR2 SQIVND (reference sequence). Deletions cut 1 base from V and 6 bases from J, with 13 bases between. CDR3 length: 15 amino acids. CDR3: CASSIGVKASNTIYF. Here the CDR3 DNA reads TGTGCCAGTAGTATAGGGGTGAAGGCTTCAAACACCATATATTTT.